This T cell receptor (beta chain) was captured by sequencing in a study of CD8 T cells in ankylosing spondylitis. Generation of TCR beta libraries employed quantitative 5'-RACE incorporating molecular barcodes. TCRdb called the 5' RACE reads again in MiXCR, with one record for every CDR3 protein. The sample has roughly 240,000 distinct CDR3 sequences, approximately 7.6% seen once. The sample holds many counts of this clonotype. This CDR3 region has 11 residues. Trimming left V 2 bases short and J 9 bases short, with 6 bases between. Germline loops: CDR1 SGHDT, CDR2 YYEEEE. Input material: blood, either unsorted or a sorted T cell fraction (not recorded which). This clonotype originated in a female donor with ankylosing spondylitis or in good health (not recorded which). The chain recombines TRBV5-6 with TRBJ2-1; D is uncertain. CDR3 coding DNA: TGTGCCAGCAGCTTTGCCACTGAGCAGTTCTTC. It specifies CASSFATEQFF. The variable domain in full, with the rest retrieved from reference TRBV5-6 and TRBJ2-1, is DAGVTQSPTHLIKTRGQQVTLRCSPKSGHDTVSWYQQALGQGPQFIFQYYEEEERQRGNFPDRFSGHQFPNYSSELNVNALLLGDSALYLCASSFATEQFFGPGTRLTVL.